This is a list of T cell receptor beta chains from one sample in a study of T cells in Graves' hyperthyroidism and ophthalmopathy. TCRdb recomputed calls from the multiplex PCR reads with MiXCR, one row per CDR3 protein. The sample consists of roughly 570,000 distinct CDR3 sequences, around 46% of them appearing once. The sample taken for sequencing was peripheral blood or thyroid tissue (not recorded which). The source is a woman between 18 and 30 years old with Graves' hyperthyroidism. The CDR3 runs from the conserved cysteine through the conserved F or W. The D gene is left open where the match is weak. Clone size is not always given. Where it is, it says once, few, many or a class for expanded clones.

d_gene,j_gene,abundance,v_gene,CDR3nt,CDR3aa
-,TRBJ1-5,-,TRBV15,TGTGCCACCAGCAGGATGGATCGCAATCAGCCCCAGCATTTT,CATSRMDRNQPQHF
-,TRBJ2-2,many,TRBV2,TGTGCCAGCATCGGATTGCAACCCACCGGGGAGCTGTTTTTT,CASIGLQPTGELFF
TRBD2,TRBJ2-2,few,TRBV5-1,TGCGCCAGCAGCTTTGAAGGGACTAGCGGTGGCACCGGGGAGCTGTTTTTT,CASSFEGTSGGTGELFF
TRBD2,TRBJ2-7,few,TRBV6-6,TGTGCCAGCAGTTCACCCTTCGCGACTAGCGGGAGCTACGAGCAGTACTTC,CASSSPFATSGSYEQYF
TRBD1,TRBJ2-5,once,TRBV9,TGTGCCAGCAGCACCGGGACAGGGGGCGCAGAGACCCAGTACTTC,CASSTGTGGAETQYF
-,TRBJ2-5,many,TRBV15,TGTGCCACCAGCAGGTATCGGGTGGAGCAAGAGACCCAGTACTTC,CATSRYRVEQETQYF
-,TRBJ2-6,-,TRBV12-3/TRBV12-4,TGTGCCTGGAGAGGGGCGAGAGGGGCCAACGTCCTGACTTTC,CAWRGARGANVLTF
TRBD1,TRBJ2-7,many,TRBV12-3/TRBV12-4,TGTGCCAGCAGTTTAGCCGGGACAGGGTTCGACGAGCAGTACTTC,CASSLAGTGFDEQYF
-,TRBJ2-5,-,TRBV19,TGTGCTAGACTAGGAGACCCACAAGAGACCCAGTACTTC,CARLGDPQETQYF
-,TRBJ2-7,-,TRBV2,TGTGCCAGCAGTAACCTAAACGAGCAGTACTTC,CASSNLNEQYF
TRBD2,TRBJ2-7,-,TRBV29-1,TGCAGCTTGGAACTAGCGGGAGACGAGCAGTACTTC,CSLELAGDEQYF
-,TRBJ2-3,-,TRBV5-1,TGTGCCAGCAGCTTAAGTCCCGGGGCAGGGGATACGCAGTATTTT,CASSLSPGAGDTQYF
TRBD1,TRBJ1-4,many,TRBV14,TGTGCCAGCAGCCCAACGGGACAGGGATTCGAAAAACTGTTTTTT,CASSPTGQGFEKLFF
-,TRBJ2-1,-,TRBV11-1,TGTGCCAGCAGCTTAGCGGTCCGCCGCCTTAGGGTCTCCTATGAGCAGTTCTTC,CASSLAVRRLRVSYEQFF
-,TRBJ1-2,-,TRBV4-1,TGCGCCAGCAGCCAAAGTCCCCAGGTACTCTATGGCTACACCTTC,CASSQSPQVLYGYTF
-,TRBJ1-5,many,TRBV12-5,TGTGCTAGTGGCATACAAATTGTTTCGGCACTGGGCAATCAGCCCCAGCATTTT,CASGIQIVSALGNQPQHF
-,TRBJ2-2,-,TRBV7-2,TGTGCCAGCAGCCCAGACTACTTGAGCACCGGGGAGCTGTTTTTT,CASSPDYLSTGELFF
-,TRBJ1-4,-,TRBV12-3/TRBV12-4,TGTGCCAGCAGGGGGGGAAACAATGAAAAACTGTTTTTT,CASRGGNNEKLFF
TRBD2,TRBJ2-2,-,TRBV20-1,TGCAGTGCTACTGCGGGAGATCTCGCCGGGGAGCTGTTTTTT,CSATAGDLAGELFF
-,TRBJ1-5,many,TRBV7-9,TGTGCCAGCAGCCTAGAGGGCCCTGCGGGGCCCCAGCATTTT,CASSLEGPAGPQHF
-,TRBJ2-3,few,TRBV2,TGTGCCAGCAGTGATTATCCTTATACGCAGTATTTT,CASSDYPYTQYF
-,TRBJ1-5,-,TRBV20-1,TGCAGTGCCGGAGGGGCTCAGCCCCAGCATTTT,CSAGGAQPQHF
-,TRBJ2-2,-,TRBV29-1,TGCAGCGTTGAGAGGGGCCACGGGGAGCTGTTTTTT,CSVERGHGELFF
-,TRBJ2-1,-,TRBV7-3,TGTGCCAGCAGCTTACAGCGGGCCCCCTACAATGAGCAGTTCTTC,CASSLQRAPYNEQFF
-,TRBJ1-2,-,TRBV20-1,TGCAGTGCTAGTGAGGCGCGGAGCAATGGCTACACCTTC,CSASEARSNGYTF
TRBD1,TRBJ1-1,-,TRBV20-1,TGCAGTGCCCCAACAGGGGGGACTGAAGCTTTCTTT,CSAPTGGTEAFF
TRBD2,TRBJ2-7,-,TRBV20-1,TGCAGTGGCAAGGAGGACGCTAGCGGGAACCGCCCCTACGAGCAGTACTTC,CSGKEDASGNRPYEQYF
-,TRBJ1-5,many,TRBV7-8,TGTGCCAGCAGCTCCACGGACGGGACCAATCAGCCCCAGCATTTT,CASSSTDGTNQPQHF